This entry concerns a single T cell receptor (beta chain). This sample is drawn from a study of T cell changes during pregnancy in multiple sclerosis. TCRdb's copy holds only in-frame clones and misses some; the assay was immunoSEQ multiplex PCR. The table records 43,000 or so clones, about nine tenths of them present only once. From germline, CDR1 is SEHNR and CDR2 FQNEAQ (reference sequence). The V gene lost 5 bases and the J gene lost 11 bases, with 15 bases spanning the gap. The CDR3 is 13 amino acids. This chain links TRBV7-9 with TRBJ2-2, with D maybe TRBD2 (6 bases). The TCR sequence derives from a female donor with multiple sclerosis, enrolled in a pregnancy study. What was sequenced was PBMCs (not recorded whether the cells were cultured). The CDR3 region has the DNA TGTGCCAGCAGCCCCCTTAGGGCGGGAGAGCTGTTTTTT. Translated: CASSPLRAGELFF.